Included here is one TCR beta chain sequence, with context. This sample was included in a study of resident and recirculating memory T cells in vitiligo. Patients had to be free of confetti depigmentation, indicating active vitiligo. V lost 6 bases, J lost 1 base, and 10 bases lay in between. Germline V gene sequence: CDR1 SGHRS, CDR2 YFSETQ. The CDR3 extends over 13 amino acids. Profiling relied on immunoSEQ multiplex PCR, and the TCRdb table lists in-frame clones only, not all of them. The sample comprises about 76,000 clones, approximately 90% of which are singletons, and about 5.5% rests with the top ten.

The chain couples TRBV5-1 to TRBJ2-5; possible D gene TRBD1, 6 bases. This clonotype was obtained from a male donor with vitiligo. The sample comprised blood. The CDR3, as DNA: TGCGCCAGCAACGAGGACAGCCAAGAGACCCAGTACTTC. Protein product: CASNEDSQETQYF.